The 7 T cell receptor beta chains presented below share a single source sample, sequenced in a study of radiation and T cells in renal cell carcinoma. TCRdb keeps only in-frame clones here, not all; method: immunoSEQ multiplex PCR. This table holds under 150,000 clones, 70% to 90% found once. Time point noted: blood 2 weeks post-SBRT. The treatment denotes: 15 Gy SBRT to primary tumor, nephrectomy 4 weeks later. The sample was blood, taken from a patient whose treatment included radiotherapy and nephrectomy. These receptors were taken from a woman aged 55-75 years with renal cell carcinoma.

As DNA, the CDR3 is TGTGCCAGCAGCCCCCGTAGCGGGGGTGGCACAGATACGCAGTATTTT. It yields the protein CASSPRSGGGTDTQYF. V and J are TRBV4-2 and TRBJ2-3; 9 bases line up with TRBD2. Germline trimming cut 4 bases from V and 1 base from J; bases unmatched to any gene: 6. The CDR3 has 16 residues. Germline lookup yields CDR1 LGHNA and CDR2 YNFKEQ.

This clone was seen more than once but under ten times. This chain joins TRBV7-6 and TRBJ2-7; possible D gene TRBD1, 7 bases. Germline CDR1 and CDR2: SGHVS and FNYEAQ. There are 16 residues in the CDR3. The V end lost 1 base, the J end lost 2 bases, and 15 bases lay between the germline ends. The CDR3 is CASSLGGGGSTYEQYF. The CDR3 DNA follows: TGTGCCAGCAGCTTAGGCGGAGGGGGCTCAACCTACGAGCAGTACTTC.

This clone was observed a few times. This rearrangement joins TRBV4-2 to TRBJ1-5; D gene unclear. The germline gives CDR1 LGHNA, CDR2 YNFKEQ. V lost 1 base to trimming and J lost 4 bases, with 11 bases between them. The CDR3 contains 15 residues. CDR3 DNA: TGTGCCAGCAGCCAAGTGGCGGAGAGAAATCAGCCCCAGCATTTT. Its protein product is CASSQVAERNQPQHF.

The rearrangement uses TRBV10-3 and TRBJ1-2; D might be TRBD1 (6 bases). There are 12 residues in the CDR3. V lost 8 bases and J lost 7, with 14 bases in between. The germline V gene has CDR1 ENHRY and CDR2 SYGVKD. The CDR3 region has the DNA TGTGCCATCTCCGGGGGGGGCTTTGGCTACACCTTC. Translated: CAISGGGFGYTF.

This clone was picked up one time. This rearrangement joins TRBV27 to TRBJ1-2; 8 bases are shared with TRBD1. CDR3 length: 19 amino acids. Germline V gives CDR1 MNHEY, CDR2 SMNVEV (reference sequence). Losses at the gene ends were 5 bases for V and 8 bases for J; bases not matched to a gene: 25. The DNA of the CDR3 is TGTGCCAGCAGTCCCCACAAAGGGGGCAGGGGGCCGCTTATTGCAGGCTACACCTTC. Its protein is CASSPHKGGRGPLIAGYTF.

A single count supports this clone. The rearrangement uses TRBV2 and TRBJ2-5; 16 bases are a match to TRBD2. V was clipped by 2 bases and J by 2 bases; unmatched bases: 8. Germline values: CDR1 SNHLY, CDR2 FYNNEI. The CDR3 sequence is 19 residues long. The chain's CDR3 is CASSERVGLAGGRQETQYF. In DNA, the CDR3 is TGTGCCAGCAGTGAACGAGTGGGACTAGCGGGGGGGCGGCAAGAGACCCAGTACTTC.

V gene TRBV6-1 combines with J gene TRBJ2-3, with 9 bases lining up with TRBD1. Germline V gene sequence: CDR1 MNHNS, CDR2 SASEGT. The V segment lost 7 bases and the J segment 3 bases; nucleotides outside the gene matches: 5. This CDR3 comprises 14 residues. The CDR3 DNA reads TGTGCCAGCACCTCGGGACAGGGTACAGATACGCAGTATTTT. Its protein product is CASTSGQGTDTQYF.